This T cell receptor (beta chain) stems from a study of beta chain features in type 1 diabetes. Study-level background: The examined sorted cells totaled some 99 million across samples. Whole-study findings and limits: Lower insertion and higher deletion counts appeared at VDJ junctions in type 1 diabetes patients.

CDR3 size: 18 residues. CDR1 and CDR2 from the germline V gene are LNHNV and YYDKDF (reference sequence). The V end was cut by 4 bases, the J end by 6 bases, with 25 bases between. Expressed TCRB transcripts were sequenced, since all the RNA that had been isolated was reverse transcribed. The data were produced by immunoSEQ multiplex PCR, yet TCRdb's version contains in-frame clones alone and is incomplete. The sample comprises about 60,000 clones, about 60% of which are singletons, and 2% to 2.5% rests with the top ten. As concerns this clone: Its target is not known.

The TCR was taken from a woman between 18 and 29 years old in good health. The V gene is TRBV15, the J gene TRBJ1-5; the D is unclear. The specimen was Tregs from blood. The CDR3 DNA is TGTGCCACCAGCACCCACGCCTCAGGACTCCGAAGCGTTCAGCCCCAGCATTTT. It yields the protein CATSTHASGLRSVQPQHF.